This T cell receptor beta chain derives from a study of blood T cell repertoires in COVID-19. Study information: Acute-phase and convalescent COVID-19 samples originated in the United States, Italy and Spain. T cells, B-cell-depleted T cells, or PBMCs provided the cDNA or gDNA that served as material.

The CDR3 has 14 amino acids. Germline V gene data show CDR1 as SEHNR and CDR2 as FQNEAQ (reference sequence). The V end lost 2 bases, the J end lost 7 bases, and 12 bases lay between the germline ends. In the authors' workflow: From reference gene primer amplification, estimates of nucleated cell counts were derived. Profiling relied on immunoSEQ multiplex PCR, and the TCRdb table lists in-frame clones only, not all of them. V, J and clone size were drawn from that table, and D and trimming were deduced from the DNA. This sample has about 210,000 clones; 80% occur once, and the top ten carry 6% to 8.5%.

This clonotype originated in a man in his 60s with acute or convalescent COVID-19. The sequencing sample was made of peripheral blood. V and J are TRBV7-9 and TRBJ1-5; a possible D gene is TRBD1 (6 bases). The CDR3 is CASSLPGAGQPQHF. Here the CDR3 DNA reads TGTGCCAGCAGCTTACCAGGGGCCGGGCAGCCCCAGCATTTT.